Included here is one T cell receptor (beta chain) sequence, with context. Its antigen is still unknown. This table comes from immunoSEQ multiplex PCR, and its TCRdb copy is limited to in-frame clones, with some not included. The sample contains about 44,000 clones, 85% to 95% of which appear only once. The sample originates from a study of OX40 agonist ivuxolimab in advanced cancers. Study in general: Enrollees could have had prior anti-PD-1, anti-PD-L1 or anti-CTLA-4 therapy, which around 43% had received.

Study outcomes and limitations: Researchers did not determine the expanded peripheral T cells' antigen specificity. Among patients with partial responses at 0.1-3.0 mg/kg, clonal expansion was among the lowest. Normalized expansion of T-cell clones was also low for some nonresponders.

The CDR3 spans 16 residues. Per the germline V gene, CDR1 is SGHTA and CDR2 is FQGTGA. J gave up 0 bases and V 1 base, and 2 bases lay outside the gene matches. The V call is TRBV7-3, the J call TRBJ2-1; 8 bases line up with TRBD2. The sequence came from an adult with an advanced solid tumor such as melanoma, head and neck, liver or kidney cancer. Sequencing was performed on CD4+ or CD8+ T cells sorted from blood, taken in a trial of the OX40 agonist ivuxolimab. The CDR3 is CASSLIGRASYNEQFF. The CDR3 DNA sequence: TGTGCCAGCAGCTTAATCGGGAGGGCCTCCTACAATGAGCAGTTCTTC.